This T cell receptor beta chain was identified in a study of Graves' ophthalmopathy and Graves' hyperthyroidism. Study-level results: The model reached 55% to 71% sensitivity and under 75% specificity for predicting ophthalmopathy progression. Among expanded thyroid clonotypes above 0.001 frequency, most also occurred in blood.

Beta-chain TCR CDR3 regions were amplified from RNA transcripts. HTBI primers were employed in first-round RT-PCR, then a second-round multiplex PCR followed. One entry per CDR3 protein results from TCRdb running MiXCR on the multiplex PCR reads. The sample holds about 210,000 distinct CDR3 sequences, approximately 29% seen once. A word on this clonotype: The antigen is not known.

Germline V lookup: CDR1 MGHDK, CDR2 SYGVNS. The length of the CDR3 is 16 residues. V shed 6 bases and J 4 bases; nucleotides not matched to a gene: 13. The V gene is TRBV25-1, the J gene TRBJ1-1; the match to TRBD1 covers 8 bases. The sequencing input was peripheral blood. The receptor was isolated from a middle-aged man with Graves' ophthalmopathy. The CDR3 here is CASSPLGTGFFTEAFF. DNA for the CDR3: TGTGCCAGCAGCCCTTTAGGGACAGGCTTTTTCACTGAAGCTTTCTTT.